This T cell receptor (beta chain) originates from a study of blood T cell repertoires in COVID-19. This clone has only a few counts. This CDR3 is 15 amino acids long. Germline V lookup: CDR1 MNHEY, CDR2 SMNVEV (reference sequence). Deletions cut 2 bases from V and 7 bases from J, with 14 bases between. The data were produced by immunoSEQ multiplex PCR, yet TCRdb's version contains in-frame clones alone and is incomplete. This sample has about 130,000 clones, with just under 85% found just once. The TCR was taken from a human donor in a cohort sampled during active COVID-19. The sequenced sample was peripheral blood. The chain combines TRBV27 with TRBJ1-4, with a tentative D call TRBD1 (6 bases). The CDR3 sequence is CASSLAGVSSEKLFF. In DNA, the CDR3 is TGTGCCAGCAGTTTAGCAGGGGTATCAAGTGAAAAACTGTTTTTT.